The T cell receptor (beta chain) described here comes from a study of shared clonotypes between healthy human individuals. Findings of the study overall: With a handful of donors compared, roughly 5% of naive CD4 clonotypes were shared.

With respect to this clone: Its antigen is still unknown.

Between the trimmed V and J ends, which lost 2 bases and 5 bases, there was a span of 16 bases. CDR1 is SGHAT and CDR2 is FQNNGV in the germline V gene. The CDR3 length is 15 residues. Measured with immunoSEQ multiplex PCR; TCRdb has only the in-frame clones, and not every one. The data contain 230,000 or so clones, approximately 70% of them seen just once; the ten biggest clones take up around 10%. The receptor was derived from a man aged 25 to 45 in good health. The sample taken for sequencing was memory CD4+ T cells sorted from blood. Subset described: CD45RA-negative fraction. The V call is TRBV11-2, the J call TRBJ2-7; the D gene is possibly TRBD2 (5 bases). The CDR3 region is CASSLQGGSVDEQYF. In DNA, the CDR3 is TGTGCCAGCAGCTTACAAGGTGGGAGTGTCGACGAGCAGTACTTC.